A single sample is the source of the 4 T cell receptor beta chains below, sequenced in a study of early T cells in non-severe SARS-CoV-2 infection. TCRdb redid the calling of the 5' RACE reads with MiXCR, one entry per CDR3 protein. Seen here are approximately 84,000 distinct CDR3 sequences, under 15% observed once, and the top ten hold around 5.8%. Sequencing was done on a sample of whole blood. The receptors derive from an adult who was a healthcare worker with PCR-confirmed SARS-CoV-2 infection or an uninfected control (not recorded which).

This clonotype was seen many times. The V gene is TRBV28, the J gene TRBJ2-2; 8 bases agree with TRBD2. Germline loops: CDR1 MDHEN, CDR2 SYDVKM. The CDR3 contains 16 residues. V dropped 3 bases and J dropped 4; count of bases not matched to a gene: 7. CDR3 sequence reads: CASSFLTSGSTGELFF. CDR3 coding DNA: TGTGCCAGCAGTTTTCTCACTAGCGGCTCCACCGGGGAGCTGTTTTTT.

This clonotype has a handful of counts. This CDR3 is CASSEGLDTEAFF. The CDR3 DNA sequence: TGTGCCAGTAGTGAGGGGCTGGACACTGAAGCTTTCTTT. The chain links TRBV19 to TRBJ1-1; weak D call: TRBD1 (5 bases). This CDR3 region has 13 residues. Germline lookup yields CDR1 LNHDA and CDR2 SQIVND (reference sequence). The V and J ends lost 5 bases and 3 bases respectively, with 10 bases between them. The complete variable domain, with remaining parts taken from reference TRBV19 and TRBJ1-1, reads DGGITQSPKYLFRKEGQNVTLSCEQNLNHDAMYWYRQDPGQGLRLIYYSQIVNDFQKGDIAEGYSVSREKKESFPLTVTSAQKNPTAFYLCASSEGLDTEAFFGQGTRLTVV.

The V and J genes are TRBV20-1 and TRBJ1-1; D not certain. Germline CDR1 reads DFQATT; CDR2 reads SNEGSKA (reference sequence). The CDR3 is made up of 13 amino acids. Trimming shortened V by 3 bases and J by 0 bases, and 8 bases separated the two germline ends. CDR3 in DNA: TGCAGTGCTAGTCCCCAAATGAACACTGAAGCTTTCTTT. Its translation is CSASPQMNTEAFF.

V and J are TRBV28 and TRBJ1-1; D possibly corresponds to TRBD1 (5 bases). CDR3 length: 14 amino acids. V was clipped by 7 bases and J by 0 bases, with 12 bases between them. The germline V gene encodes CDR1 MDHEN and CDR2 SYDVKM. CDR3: CASTMEGMNTEAFF. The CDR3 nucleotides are TGTGCCAGCACCATGGAGGGGATGAACACTGAAGCTTTCTTT.